This T cell receptor beta chain is drawn from a study of shared clonotypes between healthy human individuals. This table comes from immunoSEQ multiplex PCR, and its TCRdb copy is limited to in-frame clones, with some not included. The profile covers about 230,000 clones, with 65% appearing a single time and 11% taken by the ten largest. Germline V gives CDR1 KGHSH, CDR2 LQKENI. V was pared by 3 bases and J by 3 bases, with 11 bases between. This CDR3 comprises 14 residues. The source of this sequence is a man under 40 in good health. The chain recombines TRBV18 with TRBJ1-1; no clear D gene. Sequencing was performed on memory CD4+ T cells sorted from blood. Stated subset: CD45RA-negative fraction. CDR3 sequence (DNA): TGTGCCAGCTCACCCCAAGGCGGGGACACTGAAGCTTTCTTT. Translation: CASSPQGGDTEAFF.